Listed here are 27 T cell receptor beta chains from one sample, sequenced in a study of OX40 agonist ivuxolimab in advanced cancers. The assay was immunoSEQ multiplex PCR, and TCRdb's table has in-frame clones only and misses some. Of tens of thousands of clones in the sample, around 83% are singletons; the top ten hold 3% to 4%. This specimen consisted of CD4+ or CD8+ T cells sorted from blood, obtained in a trial of the OX40 agonist ivuxolimab. Receptors were obtained from an adult with an advanced solid tumor such as melanoma, head and neck, liver or kidney cancer.

This clone was detected only a few times. The V gene is TRBV6-1, the J gene TRBJ2-3; D tentatively reads TRBD1 or TRBD2 (6 bases each). The CDR3 runs to 15 residues. CDR1 MNHNS and CDR2 SASEGT come from the germline V gene. V was cut by 5 bases and J by 0 bases, with 12 bases left in between. The CDR3 DNA reads as TGTGCCAGCAGTCTTGGGGGGCTTAGCACAGATACGCAGTATTTT. Translated: CASSLGGLSTDTQYF.

The V call is TRBV7-9, the J call TRBJ2-7; D is possibly TRBD2 (6 bases). Per the germline V gene, CDR1 is SEHNR and CDR2 is FQNEAQ (reference sequence). The CDR3 covers 15 residues. V lost 5 bases, J lost 7 bases, and 21 bases lay in between. The chain's CDR3 is CASSMGLAETMEQYF. CDR3 nucleotide sequence: TGTGCCAGCAGCATGGGACTCGCGGAGACCATGGAGCAGTACTTC.

This clone showed up just a few times. The chain combines TRBV28 with TRBJ2-7, with D possibly TRBD2 on 7 matching bases. V shed 8 bases and J shed 5 bases, with 19 bases lying between them. This CDR3 comprises 14 residues. Per germline, CDR1 MDHEN and CDR2 SYDVKM. This CDR3 is CASLGGGGLNEQYF. The CDR3 nucleotides are TGTGCCAGCTTAGGAGGGGGGGGACTAAACGAGCAGTACTTC.

The chain couples TRBV19 to TRBJ1-2; TRBD1 might be the D (6 bases). Germline loops: CDR1 LNHDA, CDR2 SQIVND (reference sequence). The V end lost 5 bases, the J end lost 4 bases, and 11 bases lay between the germline ends. This CDR3 contains 13 residues. CDR3 coding DNA: TGTGCCAGTAGTCCCGACAGGACCTATGGCTACACCTTC. It is translated as CASSPDRTYGYTF.

The J gene is TRBJ1-6, the V gene TRBV7-9; D is perhaps TRBD1 (5 bases). V dropped 10 bases and J dropped 4 bases, with 14 bases sitting between them. Germline lookup yields CDR1 SEHNR and CDR2 FQNEAQ (reference sequence). The CDR3 runs to 14 residues. The CDR3 here is CANVTAIYNSPLHF. The CDR3, as DNA: TGTGCCAACGTGACAGCCATTTATAATTCACCCCTCCACTTT.

The chain has TRBV6-5 and TRBJ1-5; TRBD1 matches 7 bases. The CDR3 covers 15 residues. Germline V gene sequence: CDR1 MNHEY, CDR2 SVGAGI. Germline trimming cut 0 bases from V and 2 bases from J; bases unmatched to any gene: 1. Here the CDR3 DNA reads TGTGCCAGCAGTTACTCAGGACAGGGCAATCAGCCCCAGCATTTT. Its protein product is CASSYSGQGNQPQHF.

About this clone itself: One end of the junction does not line up with germline, which may come from a read error. V gene TRBV10-3 combines with J gene TRBJ2-1; D unclear. Germline CDR1 and CDR2: ENHRY and SYGVKD. This CDR3 is built from 12 residues. The chain's CDR3 is CAISVSSNEQFF. Here the CDR3 DNA reads TGTGCCATCAGTGTTTCCTCCAATGAGCAGTTCTTC.

In its sample, this clone was seen once. The gene calls are TRBV7-9 and TRBJ1-1; D remains unclear. CDR1 and CDR2 (germline): SEHNR, FQNEAQ (reference sequence). There are 13 residues in the CDR3. Trimming shortened V by 7 bases and J by 8 bases, and 17 bases separated the two germline ends. DNA for the CDR3: TGTGCCAGCACAAAAAACCTCCTCGGAGAAGCTTTCTTT. Translated: CASTKNLLGEAFF. Based on the CDR3 plus reference TRBV7-9 and TRBJ1-1, the full variable domain is DTGVSQNPRHKITKRGQNVTFRCDPISEHNRLYWYRQTLGQGPEFLTYFQNEAQLEKSRLLSDRFSAERPKGSFSTLEIQRTEQGDSAMYLCASTKNLLGEAFFGQGTRLTVV.

There are a few counts of this clone. One end of the junction is discordant with germline, which a read error may explain. The chain couples TRBV14 to TRBJ1-1, with 7 bases lining up with TRBD1. In germline, CDR1 is SGHDN, CDR2 FVKESK. The CDR3 spans 13 residues. CDR3 sequence: CASSQERTGGFIF. The CDR3 DNA reads TGTGCCAGCAGCCAAGAGAGGACAGGTGGCTTTATCTTT.

The V gene is TRBV7-9, the J gene TRBJ1-1, with unresolved D. CDR3 size: 15 residues. Germline V lookup: CDR1 SEHNR, CDR2 FQNEAQ (reference sequence). V lost 0 bases, J lost 1 base, and 9 bases lay in between. The CDR3 DNA reads as TGTGCCAGCAGCTTAGCAGGGTCGAGGAACACTGAAGCTTTCTTT. Its translation: CASSLAGSRNTEAFF.

The chain is built from TRBV28 and TRBJ2-5; the D gene is possibly TRBD2 (6 bases). TRBJ2-7 explains the end of the DNA better; the J call may be wrong. The V gene's germline CDR1 is MDHEN and CDR2 SYDVKM. The CDR3 loop spans 14 amino acids. In DNA form, the CDR3 reads TGTGCCAGCAGTTTACAGGGAGGAATCTACGAGCAGTACTTC. This translates into CASSLQGGIYEQYF.

The rearrangement uses TRBV5-4 and TRBJ1-3; no reliable D call. CDR1 and CDR2 from the germline V gene are SGHNT and YYREEE (reference sequence). V was clipped by 2 bases and J by 0 bases, with 9 bases between them. This CDR3 is 15 amino acids long. CDR3 protein: CASSFNRDSGNTIYF. Written as DNA, the CDR3 is TGTGCCAGCAGCTTTAACCGGGACTCTGGAAACACCATATATTTT.

This chain uses TRBV28 with TRBJ1-1, with no clear D. The CDR3 runs 13 residues. Looked up from germline, CDR1 is MDHEN and CDR2 is SYDVKM. The V gene lost 2 bases and the J gene lost 4 bases, with 8 bases spanning the gap. CDR3: CASSLNGPTEAFF. The CDR3 coding sequence is TGTGCCAGCAGTTTAAATGGCCCCACTGAAGCTTTCTTT.

The J gene is TRBJ1-1, the V gene TRBV28; 8 bases align to TRBD1. CDR3 length: 15 amino acids. CDR1 MDHEN and CDR2 SYDVKM come from the germline V gene. V trimming: 10 bases; J trimming: 1 base; junction bases outside the gene matches: 11. In DNA, the CDR3 is TGTGCCACTTGGACAGGGATAATCTCGAACACTGAAGCTTTCTTT. The encoded protein is CATWTGIISNTEAFF.

This sequence joins TRBV18 and TRBJ2-1; TRBD1 might be the D (5 bases). This CDR3 comprises 14 residues. The V end was cut by 3 bases, the J end by 8 bases, with 14 bases between. In germline, CDR1 is KGHSH, CDR2 LQKENI. CDR3: CASSPAGNRDEQFF. The CDR3 DNA reads TGTGCCAGCTCACCCGCAGGGAATAGAGATGAGCAGTTCTTC.

V usage is TRBV5-6 and J usage is TRBJ1-4; D unresolved. The CDR3 runs 13 residues. Germline V CDR1 and CDR2: SGHDT, YYEEEE. Trimming stripped 1 base from V and 7 bases from J, with 8 bases between. The CDR3 is CASSLRTAEKLFF. CDR3 in DNA: TGTGCCAGCAGCTTGAGGACGGCTGAAAAACTGTTTTTT.

This sequence joins TRBV6-5 and TRBJ1-2, with 7 bases that match TRBD1. This CDR3 has 15 residues. Germline-derived CDR1 and CDR2 are MNHEY and SVGAGI. The V and J ends lost 0 bases and 9 bases, in that order; junction bases with no gene match: 10. The DNA of the CDR3 is TGTGCCAGCAGTTACTCGTTGGCAGGGGGGACAAGCTACACCTTC. Translated, it gives CASSYSLAGGTSYTF.

The count of this clone is one. The rearrangement joins TRBV18 to TRBJ1-1; D ambiguous. CDR3 length equals 14 residues. Germline values: CDR1 KGHSH, CDR2 LQKENI. V lost 2 bases and J lost 0, with 7 bases in between. The CDR3 nucleotides are TGTGCCAGCTCACCAGAGGGATTGAACACTGAAGCTTTCTTT. Translation: CASSPEGLNTEAFF.

The chain links TRBV5-6 to TRBJ2-3; D is unclear. The V end lost 0 bases, the J end lost 4 bases, and 6 bases lay between the germline ends. The CDR3 sequence is 13 residues long. Per germline, CDR1 SGHDT and CDR2 YYEEEE. The CDR3 is CASSLGRADTQYF. The CDR3 DNA follows: TGTGCCAGCAGCTTGGGTAGGGCAGATACGCAGTATTTT.

J is TRBJ2-3 and V is TRBV7-2; D is possibly TRBD1 or TRBD2 (6 bases each). Germline CDR1 SGHTA, CDR2 FQGNSA. This CDR3 spans 17 amino acids. Trimming stripped 0 bases from V and 0 bases from J, with 13 bases between. The CDR3, as DNA: TGTGCCAGCAGCTTAGCGGGGGGCCCCGTTAGCACAGATACGCAGTATTTT. This translates into CASSLAGGPVSTDTQYF.

V and J are TRBV7-2 and TRBJ2-3; 7 bases are shared with TRBD2. Germline V gene sequence: CDR1 SGHTA, CDR2 FQGNSA. With 0 bases clipped from V and 2 bases from J, the junction kept 5 bases outside the gene matches. This CDR3 has 16 residues. CDR3 in DNA: TGTGCCAGCAGCTTAGCAGCTAGCGGAAACACAGATACGCAGTATTTT. Protein sequence: CASSLAASGNTDTQYF.

This chain uses TRBV10-2 with TRBJ2-2; 12 bases map to TRBD1. The germline V gene has CDR1 WSHSY and CDR2 SAAADI. The CDR3 has 15 amino acids. V shed 6 bases and J 3 bases; nucleotides not matched to a gene: 2. In DNA form, the CDR3 reads TGCGCCAGCAGGGGACAGGGGGCAGACACCGGGGAGCTGTTTTTT. This codes for CASRGQGADTGELFF.

V and J are TRBV7-2 and TRBJ2-7, with no clear D. Trimming removed 1 base at V and 5 bases at J, with 6 bases between. This CDR3 spans 12 amino acids. Per germline, CDR1 SGHTA and CDR2 FQGNSA. The CDR3 DNA is TGTGCCAGCAGCTTAGGGTACGACGAGCAGTACTTC. Translation gives CASSLGYDEQYF.

V usage is TRBV11-2 and J usage is TRBJ2-3, with 9 bases matching TRBD2. Germline CDR1 reads SGHAT; CDR2 reads FQNNGV. The CDR3 has 15 residues. V was clipped by 5 bases and J by 2 bases; unmatched bases: 5. The CDR3 sequence: CASSLGLAFTDTQYF. The CDR3, as DNA: TGTGCCAGCAGCCTGGGACTAGCCTTCACAGATACGCAGTATTTT. The entire variable domain, with the rest obtained from reference TRBV11-2 and TRBJ2-3, is as follows: EAGVAQSPRYKIIEKRQSVAFWCNPISGHATLYWYQQILGQGPKLLIQFQNNGVVDDSQLPKDRFSAERLKGVDSTLKIQPAKLEDSAVYLCASSLGLAFTDTQYFGPGTRLTVL.

This clone was seen more than once but under ten times. The chain joins TRBV6-5 to TRBJ1-1; the D is unclear. CDR3 size: 13 residues. Between the trimmed V and J ends, which lost 11 bases and 7 bases, there was a span of 20 bases. Germline-derived CDR1 and CDR2 are MNHEY and SVGAGI. DNA of the CDR3: TGTGCCGTTGCACGGAGGGAATTGGTTGAAGCTTTCTTT. Translated: CAVARRELVEAFF.

This sequence joins TRBV18 and TRBJ2-2; TRBD2 might be the D (6 bases). This CDR3 is 14 amino acids long. The ends were cut back, 6 bases at V and 5 bases at J, with 13 bases in the middle. Germline V gene sequence: CDR1 KGHSH, CDR2 LQKENI. The CDR3: CASSGREATGELFF. DNA of the CDR3: TGTGCCAGCTCCGGCAGGGAGGCAACCGGGGAGCTGTTTTTT.

This chain uses TRBV2 with TRBJ2-5, with D tentatively TRBD1 or TRBD2 (5 bases each). Germline V lookup: CDR1 SNHLY, CDR2 FYNNEI. The CDR3 has 13 residues. V shed 6 bases and J shed 2 bases, with 10 bases lying between them. CDR3: CASSGTPQETQYF. The CDR3, as DNA: TGTGCCAGCAGCGGGACCCCGCAAGAGACCCAGTACTTC.